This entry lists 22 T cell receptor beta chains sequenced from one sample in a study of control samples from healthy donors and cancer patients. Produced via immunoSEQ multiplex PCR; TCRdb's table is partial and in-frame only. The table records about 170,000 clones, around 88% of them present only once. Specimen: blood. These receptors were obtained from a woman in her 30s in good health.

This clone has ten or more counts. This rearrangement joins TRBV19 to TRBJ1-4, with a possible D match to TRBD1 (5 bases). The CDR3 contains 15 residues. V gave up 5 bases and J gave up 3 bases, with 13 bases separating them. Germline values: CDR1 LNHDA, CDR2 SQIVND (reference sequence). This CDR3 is CASSSEGRANEKLFF. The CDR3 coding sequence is TGTGCCAGTAGTTCAGAGGGACGGGCTAATGAAAAACTGTTTTTT.

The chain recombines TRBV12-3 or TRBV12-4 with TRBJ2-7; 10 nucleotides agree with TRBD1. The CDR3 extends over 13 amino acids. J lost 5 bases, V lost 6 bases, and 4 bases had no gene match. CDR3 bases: TGTGCCAGCAGAGAAGGACAGGGGGACGAGCAGTACTTC. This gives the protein CASREGQGDEQYF.

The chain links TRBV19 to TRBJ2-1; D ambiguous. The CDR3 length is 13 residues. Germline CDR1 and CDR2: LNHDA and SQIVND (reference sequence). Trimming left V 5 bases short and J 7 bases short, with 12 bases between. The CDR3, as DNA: TGTGCCAGTAGTGCCCGACTTAAAAATGAGCAGTTCTTC. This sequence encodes CASSARLKNEQFF.

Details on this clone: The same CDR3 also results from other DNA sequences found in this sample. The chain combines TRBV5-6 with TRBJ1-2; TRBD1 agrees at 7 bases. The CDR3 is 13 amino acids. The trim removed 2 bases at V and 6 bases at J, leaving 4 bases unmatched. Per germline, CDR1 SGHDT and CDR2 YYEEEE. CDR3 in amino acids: CASSLRQGDGYTF. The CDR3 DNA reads TGTGCCAGCAGCTTAAGACAGGGTGATGGCTACACCTTC.

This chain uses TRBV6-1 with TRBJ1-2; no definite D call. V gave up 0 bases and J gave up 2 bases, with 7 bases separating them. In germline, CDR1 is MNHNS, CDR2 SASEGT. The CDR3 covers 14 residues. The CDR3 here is CASSEAWGNYGYTF. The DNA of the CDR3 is TGTGCCAGCAGTGAAGCCTGGGGAAACTATGGCTACACCTTC.

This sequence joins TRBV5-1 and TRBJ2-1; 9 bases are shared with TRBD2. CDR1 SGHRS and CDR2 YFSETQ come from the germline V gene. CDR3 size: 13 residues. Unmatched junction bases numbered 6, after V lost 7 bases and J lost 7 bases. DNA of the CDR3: TGCGCCAGCCCGCGCCTAGCGGGGAATGAGCAGTTCTTC. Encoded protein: CASPRLAGNEQFF. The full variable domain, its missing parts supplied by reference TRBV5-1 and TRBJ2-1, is KAGVTQTPRYLIKTRGQQVTLSCSPISGHRSVSWYQQTPGQGLQFLFEYFSETQRNKGNFPGRFSGRQFSNSRSEMNVSTLELGDSALYLCASPRLAGNEQFFGPGTRLTVL.

CDR3 loop: CASSNKRGLAGNIYNEQFF. The CDR3 DNA follows: TGTGCCAGCAGCAACAAACGAGGACTAGCGGGTAATATCTACAATGAGCAGTTCTTC. This sequence joins TRBV21-1 and TRBJ2-1; the table's D call of TRBD2 was not tested on the DNA. TRBV21-1 is classified as a pseudogene. The CDR3 contains 19 residues.

For the CDR3, the DNA is TGTGCCAGCAGTCCAGGGGGATATGGCTACACCTTC. It specifies CASSPGGYGYTF. The chain combines TRBV28 with TRBJ1-2, with 7 nucleotides matching TRBD1. The germline V gene has CDR1 MDHEN and CDR2 SYDVKM. Germline trimming cut 5 bases from V and 5 bases from J; bases unmatched to any gene: 2. This CDR3 contains 12 residues.

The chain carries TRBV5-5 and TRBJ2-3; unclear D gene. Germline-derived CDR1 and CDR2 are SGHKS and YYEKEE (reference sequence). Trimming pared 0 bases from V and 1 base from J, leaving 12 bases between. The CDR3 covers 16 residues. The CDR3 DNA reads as TGTGCCAGCAGCTTGGGGGTCAGTCCAGGCACAGATACGCAGTATTTT. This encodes CASSLGVSPGTDTQYF.

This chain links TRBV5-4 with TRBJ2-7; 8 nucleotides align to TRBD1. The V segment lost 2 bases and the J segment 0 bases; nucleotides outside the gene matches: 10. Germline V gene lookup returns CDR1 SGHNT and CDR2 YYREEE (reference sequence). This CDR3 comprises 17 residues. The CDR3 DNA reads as TGTGCCAGCAGCTTTCGTGAACAGGGGGGATTCTCCTACGAGCAGTACTTC. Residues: CASSFREQGGFSYEQYF.

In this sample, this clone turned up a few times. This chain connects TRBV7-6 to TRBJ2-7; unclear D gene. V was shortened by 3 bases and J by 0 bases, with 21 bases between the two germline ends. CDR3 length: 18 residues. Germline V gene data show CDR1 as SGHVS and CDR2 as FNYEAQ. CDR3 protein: CASSFPNEPDGSSYEQYF. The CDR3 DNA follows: TGTGCCAGCAGCTTCCCTAACGAACCCGACGGATCCTCCTACGAGCAGTACTTC. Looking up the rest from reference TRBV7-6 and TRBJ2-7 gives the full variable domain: GAGVSQSPRYKVTKRGQDVALRCDPISGHVSLYWYRQALGQGPEFLTYFNYEAQQDKSGLPNDRFSAERPEGSISTLTIQRTEQRDSAMYRCASSFPNEPDGSSYEQYFGPGTRLTVT.

In DNA form, the CDR3 reads TGTGCCAGCAGCAAAATGAGGCAGAACAACTATGGCTACACCTTC. It translates to CASSKMRQNNYGYTF. V gene TRBV21-1 combines with J gene TRBJ1-2. TRBV21-1 is shown as a pseudogene. The length of the CDR3 is 15 residues.

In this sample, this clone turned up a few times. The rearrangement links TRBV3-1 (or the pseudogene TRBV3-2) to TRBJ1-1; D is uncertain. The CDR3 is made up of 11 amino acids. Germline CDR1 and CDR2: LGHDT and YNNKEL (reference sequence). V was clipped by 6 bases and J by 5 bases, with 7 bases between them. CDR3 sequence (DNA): TGTGCCAGCAGGACCAAAACTGAAGCTTTCTTT. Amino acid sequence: CASRTKTEAFF.

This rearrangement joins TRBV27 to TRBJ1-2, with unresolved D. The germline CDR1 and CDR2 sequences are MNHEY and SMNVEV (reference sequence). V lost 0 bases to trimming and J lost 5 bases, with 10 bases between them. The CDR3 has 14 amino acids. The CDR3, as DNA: TGTGCCAGCAGTTTATCGAGAGGGTCTTATGGCTACACCTTC. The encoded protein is CASSLSRGSYGYTF.

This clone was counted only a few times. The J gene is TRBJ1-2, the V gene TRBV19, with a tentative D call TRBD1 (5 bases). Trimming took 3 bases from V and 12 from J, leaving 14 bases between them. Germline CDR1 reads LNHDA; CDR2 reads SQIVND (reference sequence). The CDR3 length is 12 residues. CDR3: CASSIEGRGNTF. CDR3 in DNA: TGTGCCAGTAGTATCGAGGGACGGGGTAACACCTTC.

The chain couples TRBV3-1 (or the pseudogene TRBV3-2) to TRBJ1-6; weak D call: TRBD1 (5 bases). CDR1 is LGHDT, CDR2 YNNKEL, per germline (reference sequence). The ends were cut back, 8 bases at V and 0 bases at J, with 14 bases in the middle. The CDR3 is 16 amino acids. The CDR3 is CASRWDGSSYNSPLHF. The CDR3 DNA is TGTGCCAGCCGCTGGGACGGAAGCTCCTATAATTCACCCCTCCACTTT.

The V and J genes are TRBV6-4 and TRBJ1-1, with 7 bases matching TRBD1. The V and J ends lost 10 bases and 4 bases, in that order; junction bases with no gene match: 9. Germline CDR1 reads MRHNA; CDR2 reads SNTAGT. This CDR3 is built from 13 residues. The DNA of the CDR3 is TGTGCCACCAACAGGGGATGGGGCACTGAAGCTTTCTTT. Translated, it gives CATNRGWGTEAFF.

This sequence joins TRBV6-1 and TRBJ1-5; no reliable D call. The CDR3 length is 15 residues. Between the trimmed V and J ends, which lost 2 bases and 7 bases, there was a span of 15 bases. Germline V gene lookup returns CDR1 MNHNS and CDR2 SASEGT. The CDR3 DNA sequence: TGTGCCAGCAGTGAATCGATCTCCGGCCGACAGCCCCAGCATTTT. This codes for CASSESISGRQPQHF.

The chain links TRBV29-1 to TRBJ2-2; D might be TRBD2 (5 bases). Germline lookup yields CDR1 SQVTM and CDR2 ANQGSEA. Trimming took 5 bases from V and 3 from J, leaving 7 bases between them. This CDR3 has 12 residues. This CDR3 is CSVPGDTGELFF. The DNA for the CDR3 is TGCAGCGTTCCCGGGGACACCGGGGAGCTGTTTTTT.

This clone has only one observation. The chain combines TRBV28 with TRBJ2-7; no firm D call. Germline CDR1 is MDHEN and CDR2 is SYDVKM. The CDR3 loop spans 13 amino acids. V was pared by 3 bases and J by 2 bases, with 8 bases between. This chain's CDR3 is CASSLRGAYEQYF. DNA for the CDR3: TGTGCCAGCAGTTTGCGTGGGGCCTACGAGCAGTACTTC.

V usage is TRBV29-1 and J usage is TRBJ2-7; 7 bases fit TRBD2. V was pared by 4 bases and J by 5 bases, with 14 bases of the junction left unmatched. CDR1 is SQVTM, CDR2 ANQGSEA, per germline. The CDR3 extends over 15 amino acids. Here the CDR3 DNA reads TGCAGCGTTGGTGGCGGACTAGGCGGGTACGACGAGCAGTACTTC. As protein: CSVGGGLGGYDEQYF.

CDR3 DNA sequence: TGTGCCATCAGGGGACAGATCGGGCCTCAGGGTGAGCAGTTCTTC. It codes for CAIRGQIGPQGEQFF. The chain uses TRBV10-3 and TRBJ2-1; 7 bases match TRBD1. CDR1 and CDR2 from the germline V gene are ENHRY and SYGVKD. The junction had 14 bases not matched to a gene; V was cut back by 6 bases and J by 9 bases. The CDR3 runs 15 residues.